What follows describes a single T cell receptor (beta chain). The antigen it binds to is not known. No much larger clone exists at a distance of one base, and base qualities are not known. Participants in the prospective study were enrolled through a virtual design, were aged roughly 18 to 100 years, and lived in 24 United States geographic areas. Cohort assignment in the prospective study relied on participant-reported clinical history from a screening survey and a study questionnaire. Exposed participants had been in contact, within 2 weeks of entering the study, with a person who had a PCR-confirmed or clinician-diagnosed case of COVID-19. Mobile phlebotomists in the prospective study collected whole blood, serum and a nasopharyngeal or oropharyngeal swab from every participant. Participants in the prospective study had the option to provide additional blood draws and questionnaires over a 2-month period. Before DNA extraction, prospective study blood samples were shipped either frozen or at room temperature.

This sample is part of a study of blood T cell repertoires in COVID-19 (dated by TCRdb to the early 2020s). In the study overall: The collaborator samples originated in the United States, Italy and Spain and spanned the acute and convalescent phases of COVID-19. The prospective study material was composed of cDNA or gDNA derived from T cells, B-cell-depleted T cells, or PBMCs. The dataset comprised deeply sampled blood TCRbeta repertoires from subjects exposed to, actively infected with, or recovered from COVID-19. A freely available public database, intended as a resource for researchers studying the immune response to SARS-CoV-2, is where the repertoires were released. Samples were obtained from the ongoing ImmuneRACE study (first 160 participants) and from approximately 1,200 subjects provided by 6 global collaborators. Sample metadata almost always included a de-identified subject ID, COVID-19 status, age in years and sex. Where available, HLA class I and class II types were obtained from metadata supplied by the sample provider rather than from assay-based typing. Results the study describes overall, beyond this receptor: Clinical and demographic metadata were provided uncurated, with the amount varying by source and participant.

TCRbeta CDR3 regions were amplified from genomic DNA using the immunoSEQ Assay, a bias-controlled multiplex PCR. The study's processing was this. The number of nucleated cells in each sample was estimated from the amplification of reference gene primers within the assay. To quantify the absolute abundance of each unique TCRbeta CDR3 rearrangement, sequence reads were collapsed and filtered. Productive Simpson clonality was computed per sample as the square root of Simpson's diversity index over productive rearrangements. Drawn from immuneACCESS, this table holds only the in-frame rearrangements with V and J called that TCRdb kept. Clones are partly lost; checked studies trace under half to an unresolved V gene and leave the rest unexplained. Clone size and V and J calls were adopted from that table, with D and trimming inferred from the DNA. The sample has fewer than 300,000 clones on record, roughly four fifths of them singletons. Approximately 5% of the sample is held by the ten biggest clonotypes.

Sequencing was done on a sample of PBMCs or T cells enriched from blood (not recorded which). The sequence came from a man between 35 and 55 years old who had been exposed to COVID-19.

The sequenced DNA: TGTGCCAGCAGCTTAGCCAATAGATGGCAGTTCTTC. It is translated as CASSLANRWQFF. The chain couples TRBV7-9 to TRBJ2-1; too little of a D gene remains to name it. The CDR3, from cysteine to phenylalanine, totals 12 residues. The DNA shown is the 36-base CDR3, in frame from base 1. Relative to germline, V is 0 bases shorter and J is 12 bases shorter, with 9 bases between their ends. The germline V gene (reference sequence) specifies SEHNR as CDR1 and FQNEAQ as CDR2.